This T cell receptor (beta chain) derives from a study of Ad26.COV2.S vaccination and SARS-CoV-2 variants. Study findings and constraints: Substantial post-vaccination breadth of spike-specific CD8+ and CD4+ T cell responses was reported. Total responses of T cells may have been underestimated by the analyses of TCR breadth and depth.

The treatment was: around 19 received Ad26.COV2.S at low or high dose, single or two shots; 5 received placebo; per-sample allocation not given. The investigators took samples on day 63 after the first vaccine or placebo injection. A remark on this clone: Its specificity is unknown.

TCRdb's table, derived via immunoSEQ multiplex PCR, lists solely in-frame clones and lacks some. This table has roughly 350,000 clones, around 88% appearing once. This clonotype was sampled from a person aged 18-65 years who received the Ad26.COV2.S COVID-19 vaccine or a placebo. The sequencing used peripheral blood, collected in a trial of Ad26.COV2.S vaccine versus placebo.

This CDR3 reads CASSPTGGAGANVLTF. CDR3 coding DNA: TGTGCCAGCAGCCCTACAGGGGGCGCTGGGGCCAACGTCCTGACTTTC. The chain joins TRBV11-2 to TRBJ2-6; TRBD1 matches 9 bases. From germline, CDR1 is SGHAT and CDR2 FQNNGV. The V gene end was trimmed by 5 bases and the J gene end by 2 bases; junction bases not matched to a gene: 4. The CDR3 totals 16 residues. Complete variable domain (other parts from reference TRBV11-2 and TRBJ2-6): EAGVAQSPRYKIIEKRQSVAFWCNPISGHATLYWYQQILGQGPKLLIQFQNNGVVDDSQLPKDRFSAERLKGVDSTLKIQPAKLEDSAVYLCASSPTGGAGANVLTFGAGSRLTVL.